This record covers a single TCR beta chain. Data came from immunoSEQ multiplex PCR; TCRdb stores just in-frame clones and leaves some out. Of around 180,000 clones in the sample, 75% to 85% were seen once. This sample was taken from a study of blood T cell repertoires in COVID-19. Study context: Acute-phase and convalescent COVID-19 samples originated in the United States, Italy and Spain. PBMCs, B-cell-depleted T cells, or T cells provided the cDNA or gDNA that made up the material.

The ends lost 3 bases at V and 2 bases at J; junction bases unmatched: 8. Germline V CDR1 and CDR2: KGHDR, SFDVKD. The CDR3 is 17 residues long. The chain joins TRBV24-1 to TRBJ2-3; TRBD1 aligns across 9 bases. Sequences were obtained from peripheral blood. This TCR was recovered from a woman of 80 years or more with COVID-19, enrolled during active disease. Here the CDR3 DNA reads TGTGCCACCAGTGATCTAGGGACAGGGCACTCCACAGATACGCAGTATTTT. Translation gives CATSDLGTGHSTDTQYF.